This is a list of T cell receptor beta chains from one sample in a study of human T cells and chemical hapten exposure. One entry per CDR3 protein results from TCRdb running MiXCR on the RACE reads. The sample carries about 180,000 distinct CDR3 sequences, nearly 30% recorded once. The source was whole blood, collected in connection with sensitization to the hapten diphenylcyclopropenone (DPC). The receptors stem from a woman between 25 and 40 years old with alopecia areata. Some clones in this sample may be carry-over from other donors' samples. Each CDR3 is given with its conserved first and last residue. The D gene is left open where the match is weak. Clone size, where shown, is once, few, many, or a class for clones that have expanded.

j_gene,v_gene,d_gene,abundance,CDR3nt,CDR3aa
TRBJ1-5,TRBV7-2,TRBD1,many,TGTGCCAGCAGCCCTGGACAGGGTTGGCAGCCCCAGCATTTT,CASSPGQGWQPQHF
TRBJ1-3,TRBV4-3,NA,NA,TGCGCCAGCAGCCAAGGAGGGGGGCCTCCTGGAAACACCATATATTTT,CASSQGGGPPGNTIYF
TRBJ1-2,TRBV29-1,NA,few,TGCAGTGCTGGACAGAACTATGGCTACACCTTC,CSAGQNYGYTF
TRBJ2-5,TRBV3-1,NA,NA,TGTGCCAGCAGCCAAGTCTATAACGCCGCGGAGACCCAGTACTTC,CASSQVYNAAETQYF
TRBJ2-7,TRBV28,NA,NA,TGTGCCAGCAGTCTAGGGGTCGAGCAGTACTTC,CASSLGVEQYF
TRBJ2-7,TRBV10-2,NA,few,TGCGCCAGCCTCGGACAGAGTCCCTACGAGCAGTACTTC,CASLGQSPYEQYF
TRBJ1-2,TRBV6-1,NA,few,TGTGCCAGCAGTTACACAGGACCCTATGGCTACACCTTC,CASSYTGPYGYTF
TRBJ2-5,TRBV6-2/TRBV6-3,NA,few,TGTGCCAGCAGACCCACGCTCGCCGGGACCCAGTACTTC,CASRPTLAGTQYF
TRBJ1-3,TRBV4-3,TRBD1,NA,TGCGCCAGCAGCCAAGTCGGGACAGGGGTCGGAAACACCATATATTTT,CASSQVGTGVGNTIYF
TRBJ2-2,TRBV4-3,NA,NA,TGCGCCAGCAGCCAAGGCGCCCTTGGGACCGGGGAGCTGTTTTTT,CASSQGALGTGELFF
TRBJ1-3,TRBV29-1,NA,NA,TGCAGCGTTGGGACCACTGGAAACACCATATATTTT,CSVGTTGNTIYF
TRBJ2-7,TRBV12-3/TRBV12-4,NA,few,TGTGCCAGCAGTTTCTCCGGCCGATCACAGGGCTACGAGCAGTACTTC,CASSFSGRSQGYEQYF
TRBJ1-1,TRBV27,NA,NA,TGTGCCAGCAGTTCCCTCGAATTCACTGAAGCTTTCTTT,CASSSLEFTEAFF
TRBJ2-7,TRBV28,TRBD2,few,TGTGCCAGCAGTTTACGCGGGACTAGTATCCACGAGCAGTACTTC,CASSLRGTSIHEQYF
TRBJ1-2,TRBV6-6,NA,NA,TGTGCCAGCAGTGAGCCTGGGGCGTGGAGCTATGGCTACACCTTC,CASSEPGAWSYGYTF
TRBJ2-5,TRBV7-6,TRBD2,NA,TGTGCCAGCAGCTTAGGGACTAGCGGGGGGCAAGAGACCCAGTACTTC,CASSLGTSGGQETQYF
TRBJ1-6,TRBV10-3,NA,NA,TGTGCCATCAGTGAGTCGTCAGCCACCGGGAATAATTCACCCCTCCACTTT,CAISESSATGNNSPLHF
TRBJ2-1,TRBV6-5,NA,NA,TGTGCCAGCAGTGGCGGTCTCACCTACGCCCATGAGCAGTTCTTC,CASSGGLTYAHEQFF
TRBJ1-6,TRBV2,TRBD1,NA,TGTGCCAGCACCACGACAGGGGGCAGGAATTCACCCCTCCACTTT,CASTTTGGRNSPLHF
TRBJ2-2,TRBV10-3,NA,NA,TGTGCCATCAGTGAGAGGCCAGCCGGCGCCGTGGGAACCGGGGAGCTGTTTTTT,CAISERPAGAVGTGELFF
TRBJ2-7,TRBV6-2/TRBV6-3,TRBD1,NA,TGTGCCAGCAGTCAATCCGGGACAGGGTTCTACGAGCAGTACTTC,CASSQSGTGFYEQYF
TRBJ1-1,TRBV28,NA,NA,TGTGCCAGCAGTTTATGGGGGACGGGAGCTTTCTTT,CASSLWGTGAFF
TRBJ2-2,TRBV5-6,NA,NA,TGTGCCAGCAGCTTGGGTGCGCCCAGAAACGGGGAGCTGTTTTTT,CASSLGAPRNGELFF
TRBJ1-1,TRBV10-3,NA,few,TGTGCCATCAGTGCTAACACTGAAGCTTTCTTT,CAISANTEAFF
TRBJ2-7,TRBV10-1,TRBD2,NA,TGCGCCAGCAGTACCGGGACTAGCGGGAGGGCAGACGAGCAGTACTTC,CASSTGTSGRADEQYF
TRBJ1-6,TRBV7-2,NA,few,TGTGCCAGCAGCCCCAGGTGGCCCTCCTATAATTCACCCCTCCACTTT,CASSPRWPSYNSPLHF
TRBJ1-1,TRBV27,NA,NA,TGTGCCAGCAGACGTACAGGGTTGGGAAAAGCTTTCTTT,CASRRTGLGKAFF
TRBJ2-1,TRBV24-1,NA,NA,TGTGCCACCAGTGATTTTGGGACCGAAGACAACAATGAGCAGTTCTTC,CATSDFGTEDNNEQFF
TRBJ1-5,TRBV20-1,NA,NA,TGCAGTGCTAGCGCCGCTCGGAGTGGTCAGCCCCAGCATTTT,CSASAARSGQPQHF
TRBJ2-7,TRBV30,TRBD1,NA,TGTGCCTGGGCTCCCGGGACAGCGACCTACGAGCAGTACTTC,CAWAPGTATYEQYF
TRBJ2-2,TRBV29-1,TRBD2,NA,TGCAGCGTGGCCCCGGGGGGAAACGCCGGGGAGCTGTTTTTT,CSVAPGGNAGELFF
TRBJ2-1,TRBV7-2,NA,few,TGTGCCAGCAGCATCGGGGCTCAAAGCTCCTACAATGAGCAGTTCTTC,CASSIGAQSSYNEQFF
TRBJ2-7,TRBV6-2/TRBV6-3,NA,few,TGTGCCAGCAGAAGGGGGTCCTACGAGCAGTACTTC,CASRRGSYEQYF
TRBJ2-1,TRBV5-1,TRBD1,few,TGCGCCAGCAGTAAGGGGGCTTTTAGGAATGAGCAGTTCTTC,CASSKGAFRNEQFF
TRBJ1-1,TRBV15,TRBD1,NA,TGTGCCACCAGCAGATATACCGGGACAGGCAACACTGAAGCTTTCTTT,CATSRYTGTGNTEAFF
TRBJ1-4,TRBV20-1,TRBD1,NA,TGCAGTGCTAGGACAGGGGAACGGATTCCGCTGTTTTTT,CSARTGERIPLFF
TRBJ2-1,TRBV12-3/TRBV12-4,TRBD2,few,TGTGCCAGCAGTCCCGGGACTAGCTACAATGAGCAGTTCTTC,CASSPGTSYNEQFF
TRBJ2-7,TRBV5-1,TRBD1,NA,TGCGCCAGCAGCAGGATGCAGGGACAGCACTACGAGCAGTACTTC,CASSRMQGQHYEQYF
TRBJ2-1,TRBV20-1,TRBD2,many,TGCAGTGCTCCGACCACCAACCTCCGACTAGCGGGGTCCAATGAGCAGTTCTTC,CSAPTTNLRLAGSNEQFF
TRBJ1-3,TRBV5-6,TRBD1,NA,TGTGCCAGCAGCGTTACAGGGGACCGAAACACCATATATTTT,CASSVTGDRNTIYF
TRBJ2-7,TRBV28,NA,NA,TGTGCCAGCAGTTCTGGGGGAACCGGGTCCTACGAGCAGTACTTC,CASSSGGTGSYEQYF
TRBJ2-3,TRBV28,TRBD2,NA,TGTGCCAGCAGTGGGCGGCGGGGGGGCCCAGATACGCAGTATTTT,CASSGRRGGPDTQYF